One TCR beta chain is described in this entry. Its matching antigen is unknown. V shed 6 bases and J shed 5 bases, with 11 bases lying between them. The length of the CDR3 is 13 residues. From germline, CDR1 is MGHRA and CDR2 YSYEKL. This specimen belongs to a study of CD8 T cells in Susac syndrome. Study-wide findings and caveats: The greatest CD8+ clonal expansion in Susac occurred in TEMRA cells and in active patients.

When the RNA was reverse transcribed, random hexamers were used with an input of 0.5 to 1 ug. Multiplex PCR with immunoSEQ amplified the TCR beta CDR3 across 54 Vbeta and 13 Jbeta. TCRdb re-called the immunoSEQ multiplex PCR reads through MiXCR, storing one row per CDR3 protein. Here the sample spans around 100,000 distinct CDR3 sequences, nearly 97% being singletons. Definite or probable Susac syndrome was diagnosed using recently defined diagnostic criteria. Purification of the CD8+ and CD4+ T cells relied on negative isolation, and TEMRA cells underwent FACS enrichment. The sequenced sample was CD8+ T cells from PBMCs. This clonotype was obtained from a human donor with Susac syndrome. This chain uses TRBV4-1 with TRBJ2-1; D remains unclear. CDR3 loop: CASSTSRNNEQFF. CDR3 DNA: TGCGCCAGCAGTACCTCGAGGAACAATGAGCAGTTCTTC.